Listed here is a single T cell receptor beta chain. Its antigen is still unknown. The data derive from a study of T-cell memory formation after mild COVID-19. The overall study: TCR clusters mostly belonged to single donors. The study's findings and limits: Chiefly within CM and EM were the contracting CD4+ clones; CD8+ ones were within EMRA. Day 15 to 85 contractors were CD4/CD8 balanced; later expanders leaned CD4+.

The V segment lost 3 bases and the J segment 4 bases; nucleotides outside the gene matches: 8. The CDR3 is 16 residues long. Germline CDR1 MNHNS, CDR2 SASEGT. Sample barcodes and UMIs were carried by the TCR alpha and TCR beta cDNA libraries that 5'RACE generated with constant-segment primers. TCRdb reanalysed the 5' RACE reads using MiXCR and keeps one entry per CDR3 protein. Of roughly 110,000 distinct CDR3 sequences listed, approximately 22% are singletons. This receptor was obtained from a young man who had mild COVID-19 (a few samples of this study predate the infection). Cell type and time point are not known. Sample: PBMCs or a T cell subset sorted from them (not recorded which). This chain connects TRBV6-1 to TRBJ2-7, with TRBD1 matching over 11 bases. The chain's CDR3 is CASSDLGQGAWYEQYV. The CDR3, as DNA: TGTGCCAGCAGTGACCTAGGACAGGGGGCTTGGTACGAGCAGTACGTC.